Reported below is one T cell receptor beta chain. Its antigen has not been determined. In this CDR3 the conserved last residue, phenylalanine or tryptophan, is missing, so a read error is likely. The library came from multiplex PCR. Sequencing was carried out with an Illumina HiSeq 2500. TCRbeta libraries were built by three rounds of nested PCR using primers (Table S4), following protocols modified from ARM-PCR. Before sequencing, PCR products in the 200-500 bp range were cut out of the gel and cleaned up using the QIAquick gel extraction kit. The paper's data handling went like this. Reads were cleaned using Trimmomatic, were merged into complete CDR3 sequences using FLASH, and were assigned to V(D)J germline segments using MiTCR. VDJtools was used to compute clonal diversity as the inverse Simpson's index. In-frame sequences lacking a premature stop codon were counted as productive reads. In-frame beta chains were kept once TCRdb had trimmed the public reads at Q25 with fastp and called clones with MiXCR. CDR3 protein duplicates are merged, each entry listing the most common genes and DNA. None of the V and J calls come from the authors' own analysis; TCRdb made them. The sample includes some 73,000 distinct CDR3 sequences, with approximately 78% observed a single time. The top ten constitute 51% of the sample.

CDR1 and CDR2, per the germline V gene (reference sequence), are DFQATT and SNEGSKA. Trimming at the junction amounts to 3 bases on V and 11 bases on J, and the germline ends lie 25 bases apart. The CDR3 spans 15 residues, counting both ends. CDR3 DNA only is kept here, 45 bases in frame from base 1. This record comes from a study of tumor and adjacent non-tumor tissue in lung cancer (dated by TCRdb to the late 2010s). Looking at the study overall: By cancer type, the cohort comprised eleven to twelve adenocarcinoma patients, 2 squamous cell carcinoma patients and 1 small cell lung cancer patient. Ages among the approximately 15 patients ranged from about 30 to 85 years, there were around ten men and 5 women, and disease was at TNM stage I to III. The study compared bulk TCRbeta repertoires between lung tumor tissue and matched distant non-tumor lung tissue from 15 lung cancer patients. Sequencing produced more than 100,000,000 productive TCRbeta reads in total, an average of approximately 4 million reads per sample. For each patient, one tumor sample and one normal lung sample were taken, giving approximately 30 paired specimens that underwent TCRbeta CDR3 sequencing.

Study-wide findings and limitations: Because peripheral blood was not sequenced, blood TCRbeta repertoires in the lung cancer patients of the study were not examined. Significantly higher TCR diversity was found in younger patients, and higher tumor TCR diversity was associated with shorter overall and disease-free survival. TCR diversity (inverse Simpson) was significantly higher in tumor than in normal lung tissue (roughly 430 vs 170, P = 0.0075, Mann-Whitney U test). The methods do not name the sequencing platform or mention unique molecular identifiers. The top 100 clones made up a significantly larger cumulative share of the repertoire in normal lung than in tumor tissue. With only 15 patients in the cohort, the authors noted that larger samples and more detailed clinical data are needed.

RNA was extracted from bulk unsorted tissue and checked for quality with a NanoDrop ND-1000 and an Agilent 2100. For the normal lung samples, distant non-tumor tissue was collected more than 3 cm away from the tumor edge. All donors had newly diagnosed lung cancer, had not received prior chemotherapy, and were admitted for thoracic surgery in China between August and November 2014. Patients with previous radiotherapy or chemotherapy, or with another concurrent cancer, were excluded from the study. Pieces of surgical tissue measuring roughly 1-2.3 cm3 were kept in RNAlater solution and stored at -80 degrees C until use.

The V and J genes are TRBV20-1 and TRBJ1-2; possibly the D gene is TRBD1, per 5 matching bases. Sequencing was performed on distant non-tumor lung tissue. The TCR was taken from a man aged 60 to 69 with non-small cell lung cancer. The CDR3 has the sequence CSASLFRDPRHGYTY. The nucleotide sequence reads TGCAGTGCTAGTCTCTTCCGGGACCCCCGCCACGGATACACCTAC.